This TCR beta chain derives from a study of cytomegalovirus exposure and HLA in healthy donors. Points from the study as a whole: The CMV antigen specificity of a few CMV-associated chains was confirmed through in vitro analysis. Most observed TCR sequences were rare, whereas some public TCRs were detected in many donors. In an earlier analysis, productive rearrangement rates for most beta V segments clustered near 87% or 30%. V- and J-gene trimming in TCR beta was tied to a missense DCLRE1C variant by an analysis performed later.

60 Vbeta and 13 Jbeta primers were used in PCR. Some clones are missing from TCRdb's copy, which holds only in-frame ones; the method was immunoSEQ multiplex PCR. Here the sample spans 130,000 or so clones, just under 75% being singletons. The germline CDR1 and CDR2 sequences are MNHNS and SASEGT. V was shortened by 11 bases and J by 2 bases, with 19 bases between the two germline ends. The CDR3 loop spans 14 amino acids. As for this clone: Its antigen is as yet unknown.

The chain carries TRBV6-1 and TRBJ2-7; D might be TRBD1 (5 bases). The clonotype originates from a man in his forties or fifties in good health and CMV-seropositive. The sample was PBMCs. CDR3: CAVPGSQPAYEQYF. DNA of the CDR3: TGTGCCGTCCCAGGGTCCCAACCAGCCTACGAGCAGTACTTC.